The next 2 T cell receptor beta chains were all read from a single sample in a study of cytomegalovirus exposure and HLA in healthy donors. The PCR contained 60 Vbeta and 13 Jbeta primers. The data were produced by immunoSEQ multiplex PCR, yet TCRdb's version contains in-frame clones alone and is incomplete. Seen here are about 150,000 clones, approximately 80% observed once, and the top ten hold approximately 3.8%. The material sequenced was PBMCs. Receptor source: a male donor in good health and CMV-seronegative.

The chain is built from TRBV4-1 and TRBJ2-1, with 9 bases lining up with TRBD2. Trimming removed 3 bases from V and 7 bases from J; junction bases left unmatched: 7. Per germline, CDR1 MGHRA and CDR2 YSYEKL. The CDR3 consists of 15 residues. The CDR3 is CASSHRREGLNEQFF. Here the CDR3 DNA reads TGCGCCAGCAGCCATAGGCGGGAGGGGTTGAATGAGCAGTTCTTC.

This clone showed up just once. This sequence joins TRBV27 and TRBJ2-2, with D maybe TRBD1 (8 bases). The germline CDR1 and CDR2 sequences are MNHEY and SMNVEV (reference sequence). The CDR3 has 16 residues. V dropped 5 bases and J dropped 1 base, with 14 bases sitting between them. In nucleotides, the CDR3 is TGTGCCAGCAGTCTACAGGGGGGGAGGAACACCGGGGAGCTGTTTTTT. Its translation: CASSLQGGRNTGELFF.